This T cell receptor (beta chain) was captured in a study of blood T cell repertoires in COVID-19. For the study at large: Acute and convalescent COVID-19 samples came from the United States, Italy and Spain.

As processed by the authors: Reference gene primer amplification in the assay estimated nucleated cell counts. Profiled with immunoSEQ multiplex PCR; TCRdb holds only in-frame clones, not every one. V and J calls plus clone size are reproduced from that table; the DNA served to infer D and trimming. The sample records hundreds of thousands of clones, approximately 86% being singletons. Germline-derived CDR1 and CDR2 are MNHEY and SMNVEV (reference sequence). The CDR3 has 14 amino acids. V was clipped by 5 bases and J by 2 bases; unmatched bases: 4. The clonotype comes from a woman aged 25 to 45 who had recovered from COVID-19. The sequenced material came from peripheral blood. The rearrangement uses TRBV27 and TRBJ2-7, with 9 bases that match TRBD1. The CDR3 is CASSDRGDPYEQYF. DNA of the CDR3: TGTGCCAGCAGTGACAGGGGGGATCCCTACGAGCAGTACTTC.